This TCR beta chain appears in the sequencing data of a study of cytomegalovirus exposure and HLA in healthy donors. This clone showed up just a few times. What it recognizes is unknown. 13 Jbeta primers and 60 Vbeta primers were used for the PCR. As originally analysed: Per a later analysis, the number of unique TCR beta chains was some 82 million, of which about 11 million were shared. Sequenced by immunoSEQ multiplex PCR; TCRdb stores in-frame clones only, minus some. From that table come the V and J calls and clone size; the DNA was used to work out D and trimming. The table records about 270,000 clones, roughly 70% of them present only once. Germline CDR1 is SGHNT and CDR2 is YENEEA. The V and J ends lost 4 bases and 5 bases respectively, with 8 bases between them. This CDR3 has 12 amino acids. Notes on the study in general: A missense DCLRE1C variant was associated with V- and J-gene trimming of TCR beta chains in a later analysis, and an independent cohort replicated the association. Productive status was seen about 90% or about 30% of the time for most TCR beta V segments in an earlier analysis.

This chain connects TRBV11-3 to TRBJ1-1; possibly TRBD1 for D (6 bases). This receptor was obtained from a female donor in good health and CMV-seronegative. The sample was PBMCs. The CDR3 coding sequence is TGTGCCAGCAGCTCCCAGGGGACTGAAGCTTTCTTT. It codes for CASSSQGTEAFF.